The sequence of this TCR beta chain was determined in a study of cytomegalovirus exposure and HLA in healthy donors. The PCR ran on 60 Vbeta and 13 Jbeta primers. Method: immunoSEQ multiplex PCR; TCRdb's copy keeps in-frame clones and lacks some. The repertoire has about 89,000 clones, around 85% of them found once; the top ten carry 6.5% to 9%. The table lists this clone with a few counts. This CDR3 contains 14 residues. The germline CDR1 and CDR2 sequences are SGHRS and YFSETQ. Trimming took off 3 bases at V and 8 bases at J, with 15 bases between the two ends. Each donor was healthy, and each was a bone marrow donor.

This receptor was obtained from a man aged 40-49 years in good health and CMV-seropositive. The V gene is TRBV5-1, the J gene TRBJ2-1; no firm D call. Source material: PBMCs. CDR3 in DNA: TGCGCCAGCAGCTACCCTCAGAGGTACCATGAGCAGTTCTTC. Translating it yields CASSYPQRYHEQFF.